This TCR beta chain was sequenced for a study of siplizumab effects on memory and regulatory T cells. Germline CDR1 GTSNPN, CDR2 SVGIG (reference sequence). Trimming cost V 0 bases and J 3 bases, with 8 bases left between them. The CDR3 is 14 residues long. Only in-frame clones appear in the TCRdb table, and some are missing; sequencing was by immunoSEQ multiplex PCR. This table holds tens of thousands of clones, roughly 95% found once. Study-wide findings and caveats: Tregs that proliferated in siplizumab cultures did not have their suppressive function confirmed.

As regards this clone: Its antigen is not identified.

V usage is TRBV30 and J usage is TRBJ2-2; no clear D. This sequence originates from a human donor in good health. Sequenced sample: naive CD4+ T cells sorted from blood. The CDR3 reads CAWSVLSYTGELFF. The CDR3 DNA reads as TGTGCCTGGAGTGTACTAAGTTACACCGGGGAGCTGTTTTTT.